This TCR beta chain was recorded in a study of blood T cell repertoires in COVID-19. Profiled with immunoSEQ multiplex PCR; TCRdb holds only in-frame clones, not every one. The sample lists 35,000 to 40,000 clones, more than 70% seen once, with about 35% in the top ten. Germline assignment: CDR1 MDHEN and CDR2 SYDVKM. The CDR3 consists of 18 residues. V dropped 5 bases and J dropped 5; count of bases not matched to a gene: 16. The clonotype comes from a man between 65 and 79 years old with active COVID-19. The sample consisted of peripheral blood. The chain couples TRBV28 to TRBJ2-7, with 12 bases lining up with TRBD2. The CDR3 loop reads CASSPTGLAGGPGHEQYF. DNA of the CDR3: TGTGCCAGCAGTCCCACCGGGCTAGCGGGGGGGCCCGGCCACGAGCAGTACTTC.